Below, 13 T cell receptor beta chains from the same sample are listed, as sequenced in a study of OX40 agonist ivuxolimab in advanced cancers. This table comes from immunoSEQ multiplex PCR, and its TCRdb copy is limited to in-frame clones, with some not included. The table has tens of thousands of clones, around nine tenths seen once. The material sequenced was CD4+ or CD8+ T cells sorted from blood, taken in a trial of the OX40 agonist ivuxolimab. Source of these receptors: an adult with an advanced solid tumor such as melanoma, head and neck, liver or kidney cancer.

The chain joins TRBV18 to TRBJ1-6, with TRBD1 identical over 10 bases. The germline V gene has CDR1 KGHSH and CDR2 LQKENI. The J segment lost 10 bases and the V segment lost 5 bases, leaving 5 bases of the junction unmatched. The CDR3 runs to 14 residues. This CDR3 reads CASSTGTGVSPLHF. CDR3 DNA sequence: TGTGCCAGCTCAACCGGGACAGGGGTCTCACCCCTCCACTTT.

The chain couples TRBV15 to TRBJ2-1, with no clear D. CDR1 is LNHNV, CDR2 YYDKDF, per germline (reference sequence). V gave up 0 bases and J gave up 8 bases, with 11 bases separating them. The CDR3 runs to 14 residues. The CDR3 nucleotides are TGTGCCACCAGCAGAGATATTAGCAAATATGAGCAGTTCTTC. Amino acids: CATSRDISKYEQFF.

V is TRBV6-6 and J is TRBJ2-7; 11 positions agree with TRBD2. Germline trimming cut 5 bases from V and 7 bases from J; bases unmatched to any gene: 10. The V gene's germline CDR1 is MNHNY and CDR2 SVGAGI (reference sequence). CDR3 size: 15 residues. The CDR3 DNA is TGTGCCAGCAGTGACCCTTCTAGCGGGAGGTGGGAGCAGTACTTC. It encodes CASSDPSSGRWEQYF.

The chain has TRBV7-6 and TRBJ2-7, with 8 bases aligning to TRBD1. Trimming removed 1 base from V and 2 bases from J; junction bases left unmatched: 4. Germline CDR1 SGHVS, CDR2 FNYEAQ. The CDR3 has 15 amino acids. The CDR3 reads CASSLDGDRTYEQYF. CDR3 in DNA: TGTGCCAGCAGCTTAGATGGGGACAGGACCTACGAGCAGTACTTC. Together with reference TRBV7-6 and TRBJ2-7, the CDR3 gives the full variable domain: GAGVSQSPRYKVTKRGQDVALRCDPISGHVSLYWYRQALGQGPEFLTYFNYEAQQDKSGLPNDRFSAERPEGSISTLTIQRTEQRDSAMYRCASSLDGDRTYEQYFGPGTRLTVT.

V is TRBV19 and J is TRBJ1-2; D not resolved. The CDR3 loop spans 15 amino acids. Trimming pared 6 bases from V and 8 bases from J, leaving 22 bases between. CDR1 and CDR2 (germline): LNHDA, SQIVND (reference sequence). This chain's CDR3 is CASRYRQQYDVGYTF. The CDR3 DNA sequence: TGTGCCAGTAGGTATAGGCAGCAATATGATGTGGGCTACACCTTC. The entire variable domain, with the rest obtained from reference TRBV19 and TRBJ1-2, is as follows: DGGITQSPKYLFRKEGQNVTLSCEQNLNHDAMYWYRQDPGQGLRLIYYSQIVNDFQKGDIAEGYSVSREKKESFPLTVTSAQKNPTAFYLCASRYRQQYDVGYTFGSGTRLTVV.

The chain has TRBV18 and TRBJ2-7; a weak D match, TRBD1 (6 bases). Trimming took off 3 bases at V and 5 bases at J, with 17 bases between the two ends. The germline V gene has CDR1 KGHSH and CDR2 LQKENI. This CDR3 is built from 15 residues. The CDR3 protein is CASSPQTGLQDEQYF. CDR3 DNA sequence: TGTGCCAGCTCACCGCAGACAGGTTTACAGGACGAGCAGTACTTC.

J is TRBJ2-7 and V is TRBV19; tentative D call: TRBD2 (6 bases). Germline lookup yields CDR1 LNHDA and CDR2 SQIVND (reference sequence). The CDR3 has 16 residues. V was clipped by 4 bases and J by 1 base, with 17 bases between them. CDR3 in DNA: TGTGCCAGTAGTACTTCCGGGACTGGTTCTTCCTACGAGCAGTACTTC. It specifies CASSTSGTGSSYEQYF.

The J gene is TRBJ2-3, the V gene TRBV6-5, with 9 bases matching TRBD2. Germline CDR1 is MNHEY and CDR2 is SVGAGI. The ends lost 6 bases at V and 2 bases at J; junction bases unmatched: 6. CDR3 size: 15 residues. CDR3: CASRGSGRPTDTQYF. The CDR3 nucleotides read TGTGCCAGCAGGGGAAGCGGGAGGCCCACAGATACGCAGTATTTT.

The CDR3 loop reads CASSYQAGFTDTQYF. The CDR3 nucleotides read TGTGCCAGCAGCTACCAAGCGGGGTTCACAGATACGCAGTATTTT. The chain couples TRBV5-4 to TRBJ2-3; 7 nucleotides match TRBD2. The CDR3 runs to 15 residues. J was trimmed by 2 bases and V by 3 bases; bases with no gene match: 6. Looked up from germline, CDR1 is SGHNT and CDR2 is YYREEE (reference sequence). The full variable domain, rest sourced from reference TRBV5-4 and TRBJ2-3, is ETGVTQSPTHLIKTRGQQVTLRCSSQSGHNTVSWYQQALGQGPQFIFQYYREEENGRGNFPPRFSGLQFPNYSSELNVNALELDDSALYLCASSYQAGFTDTQYFGPGTRLTVL.

V and J are TRBV5-1 and TRBJ2-7, with D possibly being TRBD1 or TRBD2 (6 bases each). This CDR3 has 13 residues. V lost 0 bases to trimming and J lost 5 bases, with 9 bases between them. From germline, CDR1 is SGHRS and CDR2 YFSETQ. CDR3 loop: CASSLAGAHEQYF. CDR3 bases: TGCGCCAGCAGCTTGGCGGGGGCCCACGAGCAGTACTTC.

The chain links TRBV18 to TRBJ2-5; D tentatively reads TRBD1 or TRBD2 (6 bases each). The length of the CDR3 is 14 residues. Trimming removed 6 bases at V and 2 bases at J, with 13 bases between. Germline values: CDR1 KGHSH, CDR2 LQKENI. The DNA of the CDR3 is TGTGCCAGCTCGTCAGAGGGGGGTCAAGAGACCCAGTACTTC. Translated, it gives CASSSEGGQETQYF.

The chain links TRBV13 to TRBJ2-2; 9 nucleotides align to TRBD2. CDR1 and CDR2 (germline): PRHDT, FYEKMQ (reference sequence). V trimming: 5 bases; J trimming: 4 bases; junction bases outside the gene matches: 11. The CDR3 is 17 amino acids. CDR3 region: CASSLTVAGDGTGELFF. The CDR3 nucleotides are TGTGCCAGCAGCCTCACGGTAGCGGGAGATGGCACCGGGGAGCTGTTTTTT. Full variable domain (outside the CDR3, taken from reference TRBV13 and TRBJ2-2): AAGVIQSPRHLIKEKRETATLKCYPIPRHDTVYWYQQGPGQDPQFLISFYEKMQSDKGSIPDRFSAQQFSDYHSELNMSSLELGDSALYFCASSLTVAGDGTGELFFGEGSRLTVL.

This rearrangement joins TRBV7-2 to TRBJ2-3; 7 nucleotides agree with TRBD1. CDR1 is SGHTA and CDR2 is FQGNSA in the germline V gene. This CDR3 has 16 amino acids. Germline trimming cut 2 bases from V and 2 bases from J; bases unmatched to any gene: 7. The CDR3 coding sequence is TGTGCCAGCAGCTTAAAGGCAGGGGGTAACACAGATACGCAGTATTTT. Its protein product is CASSLKAGGNTDTQYF.